Listed here are 2 T cell receptor beta chains from one sample, sequenced in a study of response to subunit inactivated influenza vaccine. Using its own MiXCR run on the RT-PCR reads, TCRdb lists one record per CDR3 protein. The sample shows hundreds of thousands of distinct CDR3 sequences, approximately 14% of them seen only once. The sample consisted of PBMCs from blood, taken 11 to 12 days after vaccination. Receptors were obtained from a man aged 50-59 years who received an inactivated influenza vaccine.

The CDR3 sequence is CASSLVPTSLVAKNIQYF. The CDR3 region has the DNA TGTGCCAGCAGCTTAGTTCCCACTAGCCTAGTAGCCAAAAACATTCAGTACTTC. The V and J genes are TRBV11-2 and TRBJ2-4, with D perhaps TRBD2 (6 bases). The CDR3 runs to 18 residues. Looked up from germline, CDR1 is SGHAT and CDR2 is FQNNGV. Between the trimmed V and J ends, which lost 1 base and 0 bases, there was a span of 16 bases.

This clonotype was picked up many times. The CDR3 DNA follows: TGCAGTGCTAGAGAGTTCGGCGGGGGCCAAGAGACCCAGTACTTC. Translating gives CSAREFGGGQETQYF. V and J are TRBV20-1 and TRBJ2-5; 7 nucleotides agree with TRBD2. This CDR3 spans 15 amino acids. V lost 0 bases to trimming and J lost 1 base; unmatched junction nucleotides: 5. CDR1 and CDR2 (germline): DFQATT, SNEGSKA (reference sequence).